These 21 T cell receptor beta chains originate from one sample sequenced in a study of blood T cell repertoires in COVID-19. This table comes from immunoSEQ multiplex PCR, and its TCRdb copy is limited to in-frame clones, with some not included. The data hold 75,000 to 95,000 clones, with 84% observed a single time. Sequenced material: peripheral blood. The source of these receptors is a man aged 55 to 70 with acute or convalescent COVID-19.

V gene TRBV7-2 combines with J gene TRBJ2-3; a possible D gene is TRBD1 (5 bases). Germline CDR1 and CDR2: SGHTA and FQGNSA. The CDR3 has 14 amino acids. V lost 1 base to trimming and J lost 8 bases, with 13 bases between them. DNA for the CDR3: TGTGCCAGCAGCTTAGGTGGGCCCCAGGGTACGCAGTATTTT. Its translation: CASSLGGPQGTQYF.

This sequence joins TRBV27 and TRBJ2-3, with TRBD2 identical over 8 bases. The CDR3 covers 15 residues. CDR1 MNHEY and CDR2 SMNVEV come from the germline V gene (reference sequence). V lost 5 bases and J lost 3; bases outside the gene matches: 7. CDR3 sequence: CASSLGGARTDTQYF. For the CDR3, the DNA is TGTGCCAGCAGTCTCGGGGGGGCTAGGACAGATACGCAGTATTTT.

The chain carries TRBV6-5 and TRBJ2-2, with TRBD1 identical over 8 bases. The CDR3 consists of 14 residues. V lost 6 bases, J lost 4 bases, and 4 bases stayed unmatched. Germline CDR1 reads MNHEY; CDR2 reads SVGAGI. This CDR3 is CASSQGAATGELFF. The CDR3 DNA reads TGTGCCAGCAGCCAGGGGGCGGCCACCGGGGAGCTGTTTTTT.

This chain connects TRBV6-1 to TRBJ2-3; 7 bases are shared with TRBD2. Per germline, CDR1 MNHNS and CDR2 SASEGT. This CDR3 has 15 amino acids. Losses at the gene ends were 3 bases for V and 4 bases for J; bases not matched to a gene: 7. In DNA, the CDR3 is TGTGCCAGCAGTGAGGTGTGGGGGGGGGCAGATACGCAGTATTTT. As protein: CASSEVWGGADTQYF.

This chain uses TRBV25-1 with TRBJ1-1; no clear D gene. The germline V and J ends were trimmed by 3 bases and 3 bases, with 8 bases remaining between them. The CDR3 has 13 amino acids. Germline V gene data show CDR1 as MGHDK and CDR2 as SYGVNS. CDR3 DNA sequence: TGTGCCAGCAGTGACAGAAAGTACACTGAAGCTTTCTTT. Its translation is CASSDRKYTEAFF.

This clone was seen once. This rearrangement joins TRBV4-3 to TRBJ2-6; TRBD1 matches 8 bases. V dropped 2 bases and J dropped 0; count of bases not matched to a gene: 12. The CDR3 has 20 residues. Germline CDR1 LGHNA, CDR2 YSLEER. The DNA of the CDR3 is TGCGCCAGCAGCCAACTAACCCCCGGGACAGGCTTCTCTGGGGCCAACGTCCTGACTTTC. Its protein product is CASSQLTPGTGFSGANVLTF.

This clone occurred a few times. The chain employs TRBV7-2 and TRBJ2-3; maybe TRBD2 (7 bases). There are 15 residues in the CDR3. The V and J ends lost 1 base and 6 bases respectively, with 14 bases between them. Looked up from germline, CDR1 is SGHTA and CDR2 is FQGNSA. This CDR3 is CASSLGGGRGDTQYF. The CDR3 bases are TGTGCCAGCAGCTTAGGGGGGGGCCGAGGGGATACGCAGTATTTT.

The V and J genes are TRBV2 and TRBJ1-6, with D unclear. Per germline, CDR1 SNHLY and CDR2 FYNNEI. The CDR3 runs 16 residues. Trimming removed 3 bases from V and 7 bases from J, with 16 bases in between. The CDR3 nucleotides are TGTGCCAGCAGTGATAAATGGACTTATGGGAATTCACCCCTCCACTTT. This gives the protein CASSDKWTYGNSPLHF.

The V gene is TRBV27, the J gene TRBJ2-2; 7 positions match TRBD2. From germline, CDR1 is MNHEY and CDR2 SMNVEV (reference sequence). The CDR3 is made up of 14 amino acids. V shed 5 bases and J 4 bases; nucleotides not matched to a gene: 4. The CDR3 DNA reads as TGTGCCAGCAGTGGGACTATCCTCACCGGGGAGCTGTTTTTT. Translation gives CASSGTILTGELFF.

The count of this clone is one. The rearrangement links TRBV18 to TRBJ2-7, with 11 bases aligning to TRBD1. The CDR3 consists of 16 residues. CDR1 is KGHSH and CDR2 is LQKENI in the germline V gene. J gave up 3 bases and V 3 bases, and 7 bases lay outside the gene matches. In nucleotides, the CDR3 is TGTGCCAGCTCACCCGTCACCGGGACAGGGGGCTACGAGCAGTACTTC. This gives the protein CASSPVTGTGGYEQYF.

The chain couples TRBV7-9 to TRBJ2-3, with TRBD2 matching over 7 bases. The CDR3 loop spans 14 amino acids. Germline-derived CDR1 and CDR2 are SEHNR and FQNEAQ (reference sequence). J was trimmed by 1 base and V by 2 bases; bases with no gene match: 0. The CDR3 loop is CASSLRGGTDTQYF. The DNA for the CDR3 is TGTGCCAGCAGCTTACGGGGGGGCACAGATACGCAGTATTTT. Variable domain in full (rest from reference TRBV7-9 and TRBJ2-3): DTGVSQNPRHKITKRGQNVTFRCDPISEHNRLYWYRQTLGQGPEFLTYFQNEAQLEKSRLLSDRFSAERPKGSFSTLEIQRTEQGDSAMYLCASSLRGGTDTQYFGPGTRLTVL.

The chain recombines TRBV29-1 with TRBJ2-1; 7 bases map to TRBD2. The CDR3 spans 16 residues. The junction had 6 bases not matched to a gene; V was cut back by 0 bases and J by 1 base. From germline, CDR1 is SQVTM and CDR2 ANQGSEA. The CDR3 DNA is TGCAGCGTTGAAGATGCGGCGGGGGAGTCCTACAATGAGCAGTTCTTC. Its protein is CSVEDAAGESYNEQFF.

The chain employs TRBV28 and TRBJ1-5; TRBD1 aligns across 7 bases. The CDR3 contains 15 residues. Germline CDR1 MDHEN, CDR2 SYDVKM. The V segment lost 7 bases and the J segment 5 bases; nucleotides outside the gene matches: 11. CDR3 loop: CASNPGGTDYQPQHF. The CDR3 bases are TGTGCCAGCAACCCCGGAGGGACAGATTATCAGCCCCAGCATTTT.

The chain links TRBV15 to TRBJ2-7; TRBD2 might be the D (5 bases). The CDR3 covers 14 residues. V shed 0 bases and J shed 4 bases, with 10 bases lying between them. Germline V CDR1 and CDR2: LNHNV, YYDKDF (reference sequence). In DNA, the CDR3 is TGTGCCACCAGCAGAGATAGGACGGGGTACGAGCAGTACTTC. Translating gives CATSRDRTGYEQYF.

The rearrangement uses TRBV5-1 and TRBJ1-5, with D uncertain. The germline V and J ends were trimmed by 0 bases and 4 bases, with 8 bases remaining between them. The CDR3 is 14 amino acids. CDR1 SGHRS and CDR2 YFSETQ come from the germline V gene. The CDR3 region has the DNA TGCGCCAGCAGCTTGGGGGCAGAGAATCAGCCCCAGCATTTT. Protein sequence: CASSLGAENQPQHF.

This clone was seen a single time. Because the CDR3's place on the DNA is in doubt, the DNA is left out and the CDR3 is given as listed by TCRdb. The rearrangement uses TRBV5-4 and TRBJ1-2; the table calls TRBD1, which could not be checked here. CDR1 and CDR2 (germline): SGHNT, YYREEE (reference sequence). The CDR3 is made up of 16 amino acids, end residues included. CDR3 amino acids: CASSLLISAANYGYTF.

The V and J genes are TRBV3-1 (or the pseudogene TRBV3-2) and TRBJ1-5, with D hard to call. V was pared by 2 bases and J by 3 bases, with 14 bases between. Germline CDR1 LGHDT, CDR2 YNNKEL (reference sequence). The CDR3 totals 16 residues. The DNA of the CDR3 is TGTGCCAGCAGCCAAAGTCAGTCCGGGTACAATCAGCCCCAGCATTTT. Its protein product is CASSQSQSGYNQPQHF.

V and J are TRBV29-1 and TRBJ1-2; the D gene is possibly TRBD1 (6 bases). Germline loops: CDR1 SQVTM, CDR2 ANQGSEA. This CDR3 has 12 residues. Deletions cut 5 bases from V and 3 bases from J, with 10 bases between. This chain's CDR3 is CSVTGTHYGYTF. The CDR3 DNA is TGCAGCGTTACCGGGACACACTATGGCTACACCTTC. Combining the CDR3 with reference TRBV29-1 and TRBJ1-2 gives the whole variable domain SAVISQKPSRDICQRGTSLTIQCQVDSQVTMMFWYRQQPGQSLTLIATANQGSEATYESGFVIDKFPISRPNLTFSTLTVSNMSPEDSSIYLCSVTGTHYGYTFGSGTRLTVV.

The chain is built from TRBV3-1 (or the pseudogene TRBV3-2) and TRBJ1-1; 11 bases match TRBD1. Germline CDR1 is LGHDT and CDR2 is YNNKEL (reference sequence). CDR3 length equals 16 residues. After removal of 2 bases from V and 4 bases from J, the junction contained 6 bases not matched to a gene. The CDR3 coding sequence is TGTGCCAGCAGCCAATGGGACAGGGGGGAGAGCACTGAAGCTTTCTTT. As protein: CASSQWDRGESTEAFF.

V usage is TRBV6-5 and J usage is TRBJ1-1; D is possibly TRBD1 (5 bases). Trimming left V 4 bases short and J 4 bases short, with 16 bases between. This CDR3 is 15 amino acids long. Looked up from germline, CDR1 is MNHEY and CDR2 is SVGAGI. The DNA of the CDR3 is TGTGCCAGCAGTTTTCCACAGGTCTCGAGCACTGAAGCTTTCTTT. The encoded protein is CASSFPQVSSTEAFF.

The chain has TRBV28 and TRBJ1-4; a weak D match, TRBD1 (6 bases). This CDR3 is built from 16 residues. The germline V gene has CDR1 MDHEN and CDR2 SYDVKM. V gave up 5 bases and J gave up 3 bases, with 16 bases separating them. CDR3 sequence: CASSPMGAGANEKLFF. The CDR3 DNA sequence: TGTGCCAGCAGTCCTATGGGGGCAGGGGCTAATGAAAAACTGTTTTTT. The full variable domain, with the rest looked up from reference TRBV28 and TRBJ1-4, is DVKVTQSSRYLVKRTGEKVFLECVQDMDHENMFWYRQDPGLGLRLIYFSYDVKMKEKGDIPEGYSVSREKKERFSLILESASTNQTSMYLCASSPMGAGANEKLFFGSGTQLSVL.